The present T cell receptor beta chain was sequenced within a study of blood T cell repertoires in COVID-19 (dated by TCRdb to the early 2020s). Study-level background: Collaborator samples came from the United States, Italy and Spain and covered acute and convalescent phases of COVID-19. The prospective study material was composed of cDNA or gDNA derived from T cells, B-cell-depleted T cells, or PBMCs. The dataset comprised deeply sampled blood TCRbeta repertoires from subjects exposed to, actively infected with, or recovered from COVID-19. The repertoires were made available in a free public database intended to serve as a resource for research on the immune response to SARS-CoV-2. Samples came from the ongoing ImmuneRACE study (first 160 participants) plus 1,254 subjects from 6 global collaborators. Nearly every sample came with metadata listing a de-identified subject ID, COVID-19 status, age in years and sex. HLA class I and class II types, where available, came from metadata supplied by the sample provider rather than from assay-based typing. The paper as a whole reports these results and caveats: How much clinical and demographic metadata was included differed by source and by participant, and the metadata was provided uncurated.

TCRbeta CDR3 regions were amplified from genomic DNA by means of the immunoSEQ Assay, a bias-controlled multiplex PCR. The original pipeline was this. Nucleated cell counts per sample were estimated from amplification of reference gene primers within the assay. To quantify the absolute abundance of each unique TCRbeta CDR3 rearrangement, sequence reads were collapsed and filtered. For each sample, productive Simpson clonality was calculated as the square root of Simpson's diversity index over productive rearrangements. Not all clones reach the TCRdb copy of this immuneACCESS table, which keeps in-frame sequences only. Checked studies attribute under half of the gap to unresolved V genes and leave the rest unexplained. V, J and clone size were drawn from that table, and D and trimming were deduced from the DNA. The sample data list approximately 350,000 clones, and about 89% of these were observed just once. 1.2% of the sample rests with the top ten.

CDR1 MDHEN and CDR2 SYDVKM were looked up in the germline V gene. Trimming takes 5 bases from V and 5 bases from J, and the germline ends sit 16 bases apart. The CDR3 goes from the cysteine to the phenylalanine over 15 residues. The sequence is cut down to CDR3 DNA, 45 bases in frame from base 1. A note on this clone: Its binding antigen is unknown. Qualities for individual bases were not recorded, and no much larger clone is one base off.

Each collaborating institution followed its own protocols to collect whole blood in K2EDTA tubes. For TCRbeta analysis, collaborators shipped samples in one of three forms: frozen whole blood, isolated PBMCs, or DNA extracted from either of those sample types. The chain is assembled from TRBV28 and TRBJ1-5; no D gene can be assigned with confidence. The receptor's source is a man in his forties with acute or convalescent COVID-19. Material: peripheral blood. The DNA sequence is TGTGCCAGCAGTAGCCGGAGTGGAGGCTATCAGCCCCAGCATTTT. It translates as CASSSRSGGYQPQHF. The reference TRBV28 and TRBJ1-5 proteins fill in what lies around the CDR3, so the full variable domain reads DVKVTQSSRYLVKRTGEKVFLECVQDMDHENMFWYRQDPGLGLRLIYFSYDVKMKEKGDIPEGYSVSREKKERFSLILESASTNQTSMYLCASSSRSGGYQPQHFGDGTRLSIL.